Listed here is a single TCR beta chain. The CDR3 spans 14 residues. Germline CDR1 reads MNHNY; CDR2 reads SVGAGI (reference sequence). The ends lost 6 bases at V and 3 bases at J; junction bases unmatched: 3. Method: immunoSEQ multiplex PCR; TCRdb's copy keeps in-frame clones and lacks some. The data contain tens of thousands of clones, around 90% of them singletons. This sample is drawn from a study of T cell changes during pregnancy in multiple sclerosis. The source of this sequence is a female donor in good health, enrolled as a control in a pregnancy study. This chain links TRBV6-6 with TRBJ2-7; 12 nucleotides align to TRBD2. Source: CD4+ T cells from peripheral blood mononuclear cells, taken in the second trimester of pregnancy. CDR3: CASRAGLAGYEQYF. The CDR3 bases are TGTGCCAGCAGGGCGGGACTAGCGGGCTACGAGCAGTACTTC.